The next 32 T cell receptor beta chains were all read from a single sample in a study of cytomegalovirus exposure and HLA in healthy donors. The PCR ran on 60 Vbeta and 13 Jbeta primers. Clones were sequenced by immunoSEQ multiplex PCR, and TCRdb holds only the in-frame ones, with some missing. The sample records some 110,000 clones, around 84% being singletons. The sequenced sample consisted of PBMCs. All receptors derive from a man aged 30 to 45 in good health and CMV-seropositive.

J is TRBJ2-5 and V is TRBV11-3, with D uncertain. Germline CDR1 and CDR2: SGHNT and YENEEA. Trimming pared 0 bases from V and 1 base from J, leaving 3 bases between. The CDR3 length is 13 residues. The CDR3 DNA is TGTGCCAGCAGCTTAGAAGCCCAAGAGACCCAGTACTTC. Translating gives CASSLEAQETQYF. The whole variable domain, remainder taken from reference TRBV11-3 and TRBJ2-5, is EAGVVQSPRYKIIEKKQPVAFWCNPISGHNTLYWYLQNLGQGPELLIRYENEEAVDDSQLPKDRFSAERLKGVDSTLKIQPAELGDSAVYLCASSLEAQETQYFGPGTRLLVL.

The CDR3 loop reads CASSGSGTPFPTDTQYF. CDR3 bases: TGTGCCAGCAGCGGCTCCGGGACTCCTTTCCCCACAGATACGCAGTATTTT. This chain connects TRBV9 to TRBJ2-3; maybe TRBD2 (6 bases). V gave up 3 bases and J gave up 2 bases, with 19 bases separating them. Germline CDR1 and CDR2: SGDLS and YYNGEE. The length of the CDR3 is 17 residues.

The J gene is TRBJ1-2, the V gene TRBV2; 8 bases are a match to TRBD1. The V segment lost 3 bases and the J segment 8 bases; nucleotides outside the gene matches: 8. This CDR3 contains 14 residues. Germline CDR1 reads SNHLY; CDR2 reads FYNNEI. The CDR3 loop is CASSDNRGARGYTF. The CDR3 DNA reads TGTGCCAGCAGTGATAACAGGGGGGCGCGAGGCTACACCTTC.

V is TRBV27 and J is TRBJ1-6; 8 nucleotides agree with TRBD1. CDR1 and CDR2 (germline): MNHEY, SMNVEV (reference sequence). V was pared by 0 bases and J by 9 bases, with 4 bases of the junction left unmatched. The CDR3 length is 15 residues. The CDR3, as DNA: TGTGCCAGCAGTTTATCGACAGGGGCCGGTTCACCCCTCCACTTT. It translates to CASSLSTGAGSPLHF.

The genes are TRBV5-1 and TRBJ2-1; D perhaps matches TRBD1 (6 bases). The V and J ends lost 5 bases and 0 bases respectively, with 12 bases between them. Germline CDR1 and CDR2: SGHRS and YFSETQ. The CDR3 sequence is 15 residues long. CDR3 DNA: TGCGCCAGCAGTGACCCGGGACACTCCTACAATGAGCAGTTCTTC. Protein sequence: CASSDPGHSYNEQFF.

The chain has TRBV28 and TRBJ2-3; 14 bases are shared with TRBD2. The CDR3 runs 17 residues. Per germline, CDR1 MDHEN and CDR2 SYDVKM. The junction had 6 bases not matched to a gene; V was cut back by 4 bases and J by 3 bases. Here the CDR3 reads CASSSGLAGETTDTQYF. CDR3 DNA sequence: TGTGCCAGCAGTTCGGGACTAGCGGGAGAAACTACAGATACGCAGTATTTT. Complete variable domain (other parts from reference TRBV28 and TRBJ2-3): DVKVTQSSRYLVKRTGEKVFLECVQDMDHENMFWYRQDPGLGLRLIYFSYDVKMKEKGDIPEGYSVSREKKERFSLILESASTNQTSMYLCASSSGLAGETTDTQYFGPGTRLTVL.

The rearrangement uses TRBV6-5 and TRBJ2-7, with 7 bases that match TRBD1. Germline V gene data show CDR1 as MNHEY and CDR2 as SVGAGI. V lost 5 bases, J lost 3 bases, and 7 bases stayed unmatched. The CDR3 loop spans 14 amino acids. The chain's CDR3 is CASSPGQSIYEQYV. The CDR3, as DNA: TGTGCCAGCAGTCCGGGACAGTCCATCTACGAGCAGTACGTC.

The chain links TRBV27 to TRBJ1-5; TRBD1 matches at 8 bases. The germline gives CDR1 MNHEY, CDR2 SMNVEV (reference sequence). The CDR3 is 14 amino acids. V lost 6 bases, J lost 4 bases, and 5 bases stayed unmatched. CDR3 region: CASSLRQGNQPQHF. The CDR3 DNA is TGTGCCAGCAGCCTAAGACAGGGGAATCAGCCCCAGCATTTT.

The DNA for the CDR3 is TGTGCCAGCAGCCTCTACTCCGGGACACCCTACGAGCAGTACGTC. This codes for CASSLYSGTPYEQYV. The V and J genes are TRBV11-2 and TRBJ2-7, with a tentative D call TRBD1 (6 bases). V lost 5 bases to trimming and J lost 2 bases, with 16 bases between them. This CDR3 is built from 15 residues. CDR1 and CDR2 from the germline V gene are SGHAT and FQNNGV.

This chain connects TRBV2 to TRBJ1-5, with 8 bases aligning to TRBD1. CDR1 is SNHLY, CDR2 FYNNEI, per germline. J was trimmed by 2 bases and V by 7 bases; bases with no gene match: 4. The CDR3 has 14 residues. DNA for the CDR3: TGTGCCAGCAACGACAGGGGCGGCAATCAGCCCCAGCATTTT. Translation gives CASNDRGGNQPQHF.

The rearrangement joins TRBV19 to TRBJ2-5, with D maybe TRBD1 (6 bases). Germline V gene sequence: CDR1 LNHDA, CDR2 SQIVND (reference sequence). V was shortened by 3 bases and J by 0 bases, with 8 bases between the two germline ends. The CDR3 is 14 amino acids. Written as DNA, the CDR3 is TGTGCCAGTAGTATTGGACAGAACCAAGAGACCCAGTACTTC. Amino acid sequence: CASSIGQNQETQYF.

This clone is a singleton in its sample. V gene TRBV5-6 combines with J gene TRBJ1-2; D ambiguous. Germline assignment: CDR1 SGHDT and CDR2 YYEEEE. This CDR3 spans 14 amino acids. The ends were cut back, 4 bases at V and 9 bases at J, with 19 bases in the middle. CDR3 loop: CASSPGWESQRYTF. The CDR3 region has the DNA TGTGCCAGCAGCCCCGGGTGGGAGTCCCAACGCTACACCTTC.

This clone appeared a few times. The chain couples TRBV5-1 to TRBJ2-3; possible D gene TRBD1, 7 bases. V was pared by 5 bases and J by 1 base, with 11 bases between. Germline CDR1 is SGHRS and CDR2 is YFSETQ. The CDR3 runs to 14 residues. Here the CDR3 DNA reads TGCGCCAGCAGGCGGGACAGACGCACAGATACGCAGTATTTT. Protein sequence: CASRRDRRTDTQYF.

This chain joins TRBV7-9 and TRBJ1-4; 9 nucleotides align to TRBD1. J lost 6 bases, V lost 7 bases, and 9 bases had no gene match. This CDR3 has 15 amino acids. From germline, CDR1 is SEHNR and CDR2 FQNEAQ (reference sequence). The CDR3 here is CASTTVGTGYEKLFF. In DNA, the CDR3 is TGTGCCAGCACCACAGTAGGGACAGGGTATGAAAAACTGTTTTTT.

In its sample, this clone was seen once. The genes are TRBV27 and TRBJ2-7; 8 bases align to TRBD1. V lost 6 bases, J lost 5 bases, and 6 bases stayed unmatched. CDR3 size: 13 residues. Germline CDR1 and CDR2: MNHEY and SMNVEV (reference sequence). Here the CDR3 reads CASSQDRGNEQYF. For the CDR3, the DNA is TGTGCCAGCAGCCAAGACAGGGGCAACGAGCAGTACTTC.

This clone has just a few counts. The chain is built from TRBV23-1 and TRBJ1-4; the D gene is possibly TRBD1 (6 bases). TRBV23-1 is an open reading frame whose function is uncertain. This CDR3 region has 15 residues. V was cut by 0 bases and J by 7 bases, with 12 bases left in between. This CDR3 is CASSQSGTKGEKLFF. The CDR3 DNA sequence: TGCGCCAGCAGTCAATCAGGGACAAAGGGTGAAAAACTGTTTTTT.

The rearrangement links TRBV6-1 to TRBJ1-2, with D perhaps TRBD1 (6 bases). V was shortened by 2 bases and J by 6 bases, with 19 bases between the two germline ends. The CDR3 is made up of 16 amino acids. Per germline, CDR1 MNHNS and CDR2 SASEGT. The CDR3 sequence is CASSERPPDSDHGYTF. CDR3 DNA sequence: TGTGCCAGCAGTGAAAGGCCTCCGGACAGCGATCATGGCTACACCTTC.

This clone was observed once. The rearrangement joins TRBV7-9 to TRBJ2-2; 7 bases are shared with TRBD1. CDR1 and CDR2 (germline): SEHNR, FQNEAQ (reference sequence). The V gene end was trimmed by 1 base and the J gene end by 5 bases; junction bases not matched to a gene: 7. There are 16 residues in the CDR3. The CDR3 spells CASSLETGIVTGELFF. CDR3 coding DNA: TGTGCCAGCAGCTTAGAGACAGGGATTGTAACCGGGGAGCTGTTTTTT.

The chain carries TRBV7-3 and TRBJ2-1; 9 bases fit TRBD2. CDR1 and CDR2 (germline): SGHTA, FQGTGA. This CDR3 has 15 residues. Losses at the gene ends were 3 bases for V and 2 bases for J; bases not matched to a gene: 2. CDR3 residues: CASSLGGGAYNEQFF. CDR3 nucleotides: TGTGCCAGCAGCTTGGGCGGGGGGGCCTACAATGAGCAGTTCTTC.

The chain combines TRBV5-1 with TRBJ2-3; D remains ambiguous. The CDR3 consists of 14 residues. V dropped 0 bases and J dropped 2 bases, with 7 bases sitting between them. Germline CDR1 and CDR2: SGHRS and YFSETQ. As DNA, the CDR3 is TGCGCCAGCAGCTTGGCCCAGGACACAGATACGCAGTATTTT. This gives the protein CASSLAQDTDTQYF.

This clone was seen once. The CDR3 protein is CASSELIGSTGELFF. Written as DNA, the CDR3 is TGTGCCAGCAGTGAATTGATCGGGTCGACCGGGGAGCTGTTTTTT. This chain joins TRBV6-1 and TRBJ2-2; D gene ambiguous. The CDR3 totals 15 residues. The germline V and J ends were trimmed by 2 bases and 5 bases, with 12 bases remaining between them. Germline assignment: CDR1 MNHNS and CDR2 SASEGT.

The rearrangement joins TRBV4-1 to TRBJ1-2; unclear D gene. This CDR3 contains 13 residues. Germline CDR1 MGHRA, CDR2 YSYEKL. The V and J ends lost 3 bases and 4 bases respectively, with 9 bases between them. The CDR3 DNA follows: TGCGCCAGCAGCCAGAGAGAATCCTATGGCTACACCTTC. It translates to CASSQRESYGYTF.

This sequence joins TRBV21-1 and TRBJ1-5; the table's D gene call, TRBD1, was not cross checked with the DNA. TRBV21-1 is a pseudogene locus. The CDR3 is 21 residues long. CDR3 sequence: CASSKAFRDRGFGRSNQPQHF. In DNA, the CDR3 is TGTGCCAGCAGCAAAGCGTTCCGGGACAGGGGATTTGGAAGGAGCAATCAGCCCCAGCATTTT.

The gene calls are TRBV5-1 and TRBJ2-3, with D hard to call. The CDR3 runs to 14 residues. Trimming stripped 5 bases from V and 6 bases from J, with 16 bases between. In germline, CDR1 is SGHRS, CDR2 YFSETQ. The CDR3 DNA is TGCGCCAGCAGTGGCCCCGGGTCGGCCGATACGCAGTATTTT. This sequence encodes CASSGPGSADTQYF. The whole variable domain, filled in from reference TRBV5-1 and TRBJ2-3, reads KAGVTQTPRYLIKTRGQQVTLSCSPISGHRSVSWYQQTPGQGLQFLFEYFSETQRNKGNFPGRFSGRQFSNSRSEMNVSTLELGDSALYLCASSGPGSADTQYFGPGTRLTVL.

The genes are TRBV2 and TRBJ1-3; D remains unclear. The CDR3 has 13 amino acids. Trimming took 4 bases from V and 0 from J, leaving 4 bases between them. Germline-derived CDR1 and CDR2 are SNHLY and FYNNEI. CDR3 DNA: TGTGCCAGCAGTGTTAGCTCTGGAAACACCATATATTTT. Residues: CASSVSSGNTIYF. Drawing the rest from reference TRBV2 and TRBJ1-3, the complete variable domain is EPEVTQTPSHQVTQMGQEVILRCVPISNHLYFYWYRQILGQKVEFLVSFYNNEISEKSEIFDDQFSVERPDGSNFTLKIRSTKLEDSAMYFCASSVSSGNTIYFGEGSWLTVV.

The J gene is TRBJ2-7, the V gene TRBV5-6; 7 bases match TRBD1. Germline CDR1 reads SGHDT; CDR2 reads YYEEEE. V was clipped by 4 bases and J by 7 bases; unmatched bases: 8. This CDR3 has 13 amino acids. The CDR3 region is CASSPGTATEQYV. Written as DNA, the CDR3 is TGTGCCAGCAGCCCAGGGACAGCGACGGAGCAGTACGTC.

The CDR3 sequence is CASSTQGAGRAFF. The CDR3 nucleotides are TGTGCCAGCAGCACCCAGGGGGCGGGTCGGGCTTTCTTT. The chain recombines TRBV5-6 with TRBJ1-1; TRBD1 agrees at 8 bases. The CDR3 totals 13 residues. V gave up 4 bases and J gave up 11 bases; unmatched junction bases: 10. Germline V gene data show CDR1 as SGHDT and CDR2 as YYEEEE.

The genes are TRBV12-2 and TRBJ2-3; the table's D call, TRBD2, has no DNA check behind it. TRBV12-2 is given as a pseudogene. The CDR3 is made up of 16 amino acids. The DNA for the CDR3 is TGTGCAAGTCGCCAGTTGTATTCGGGAGGAGCAGATACGCAGTATTTT. Protein: CASRQLYSGGADTQYF.

This clone came up once. This chain joins TRBV11-3 and TRBJ2-5, with D possibly TRBD1 on 5 matching bases. CDR1 and CDR2 (germline): SGHNT, YENEEA. Trimming removed 5 bases from V and 5 bases from J, with 15 bases in between. The CDR3 runs to 14 residues. Here the CDR3 reads CASSQGSPFETQYF. CDR3 DNA sequence: TGTGCCAGCAGCCAGGGCAGTCCTTTTGAGACCCAGTACTTC.

The V call is TRBV5-1, the J call TRBJ2-3, with TRBD2 identical over 10 bases. CDR3 length: 18 amino acids. In germline, CDR1 is SGHRS, CDR2 YFSETQ. The trim removed 4 bases at V and 2 bases at J, leaving 13 bases unmatched. CDR3 sequence: CASSRVWGSGRNTDTQYF. Written as DNA, the CDR3 is TGCGCCAGCAGCAGGGTTTGGGGTAGCGGGAGGAACACAGATACGCAGTATTTT.

This clone was counted a few times. The V and J genes are TRBV11-3 and TRBJ1-1, with 10 bases aligning to TRBD1. The CDR3 is 17 amino acids. The trim removed 3 bases at V and 1 base at J, leaving 8 bases unmatched. Germline CDR1 reads SGHNT; CDR2 reads YENEEA. The CDR3 DNA follows: TGTGCCAGCAGCTTCCCGAGACAGGGGGCGCGGAACACTGAAGCTTTCTTT. Its protein is CASSFPRQGARNTEAFF.

The chain joins TRBV6-1 to TRBJ2-5; 8 nucleotides agree with TRBD2. This CDR3 spans 16 amino acids. With V trimmed by 4 bases and J by 6 bases, 13 bases remained unmatched. The germline gives CDR1 MNHNS, CDR2 SASEGT. In nucleotides, the CDR3 is TGTGCCAGCAGTGCGGCTGAGGCGGGGGGCTCTCAGACCCAGTACTTC. This translates into CASSAAEAGGSQTQYF.